This T cell receptor beta chain was retrieved from a study of response to subunit inactivated influenza vaccine. TCRdb recomputed calls from the RT-PCR reads with MiXCR, one row per CDR3 protein. The table shows around 490,000 distinct CDR3 sequences, with about 8% occurring only once. Deletions cut 4 bases from V and 3 bases from J, with 14 bases between. Germline V gene data show CDR1 as DFQATT and CDR2 as SNEGSKA (reference sequence). This CDR3 comprises 14 residues. This clonotype has only a few counts. This receptor was obtained from a man aged 45-69 years who received an inactivated influenza vaccine. This sequence joins TRBV20-1 and TRBJ2-3; no firm D call. The specimen comprised PBMCs from blood, sampled roughly 24 months after vaccination. As DNA, the CDR3 is TGCAGTGCTACTAGACGCATGTTTACAGATACGCAGTATTTT. Protein: CSATRRMFTDTQYF.